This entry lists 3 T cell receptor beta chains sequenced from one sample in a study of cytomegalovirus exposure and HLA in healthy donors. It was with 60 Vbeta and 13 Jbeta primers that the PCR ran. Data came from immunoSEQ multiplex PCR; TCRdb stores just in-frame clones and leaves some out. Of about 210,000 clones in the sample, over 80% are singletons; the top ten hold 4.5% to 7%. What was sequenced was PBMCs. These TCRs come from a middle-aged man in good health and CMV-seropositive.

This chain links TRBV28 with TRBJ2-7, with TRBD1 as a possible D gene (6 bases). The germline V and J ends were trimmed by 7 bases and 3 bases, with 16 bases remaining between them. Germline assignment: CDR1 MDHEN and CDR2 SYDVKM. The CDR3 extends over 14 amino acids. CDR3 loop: CASTARGLFYEQYF. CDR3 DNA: TGTGCCAGCACCGCCAGGGGCCTCTTCTACGAGCAGTACTTC.

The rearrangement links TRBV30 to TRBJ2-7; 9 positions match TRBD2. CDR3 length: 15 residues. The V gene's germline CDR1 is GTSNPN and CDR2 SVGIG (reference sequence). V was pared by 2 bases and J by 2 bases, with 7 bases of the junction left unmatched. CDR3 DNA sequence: TGTGCCTGGAGTAACGGTCTAGCGGGAACCTACGAGCAGTACTTC. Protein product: CAWSNGLAGTYEQYF.

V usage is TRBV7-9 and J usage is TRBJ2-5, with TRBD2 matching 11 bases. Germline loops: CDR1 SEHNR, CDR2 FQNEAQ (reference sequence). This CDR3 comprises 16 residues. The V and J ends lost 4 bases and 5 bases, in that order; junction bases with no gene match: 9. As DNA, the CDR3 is TGTGCCAGCAGCTCCAATAGCGGGAGGGATTGGGAGACCCAGTACTTC. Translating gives CASSSNSGRDWETQYF. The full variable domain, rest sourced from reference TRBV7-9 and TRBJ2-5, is DTGVSQNPRHKITKRGQNVTFRCDPISEHNRLYWYRQTLGQGPEFLTYFQNEAQLEKSRLLSDRFSAERPKGSFSTLEIQRTEQGDSAMYLCASSSNSGRDWETQYFGPGTRLLVL.